The 18 T cell receptor beta chains below all came from one sample that was sequenced in a study of blood T cell repertoires in COVID-19. This table comes from immunoSEQ multiplex PCR, and its TCRdb copy is limited to in-frame clones, with some not included. The sample includes roughly 200,000 clones, 80% to 90% of them seen just once. Material: peripheral blood. These receptors were taken from a woman older than 75 with acute or convalescent COVID-19.

The V gene is TRBV10-1, the J gene TRBJ1-3; TRBD1 agrees at 7 bases. Germline loops: CDR1 WNHNN, CDR2 SYGVQD (reference sequence). With V trimmed by 8 bases and J by 0 bases, 7 bases remained unmatched. CDR3 length equals 15 residues. The CDR3 coding sequence is TGCGCCAGCGGGGGACAGTGCAACTCTGGAAACACCATATATTTT. Protein product: CASGGQCNSGNTIYF.

The chain links TRBV3-1 (or the pseudogene TRBV3-2) to TRBJ2-4; the match to TRBD2 covers 11 bases. Per the germline V gene, CDR1 is LGHDT and CDR2 is YNNKEL (reference sequence). Trimming cost V 5 bases and J 5 bases; bases outside gene matches: 5. The CDR3 length is 15 residues. CDR3 amino acids: CASSLGLAAENIQYF. CDR3 DNA: TGTGCCAGCAGCTTGGGACTAGCGGCTGAAAACATTCAGTACTTC.

The chain uses TRBV13 and TRBJ2-7; 7 bases align to TRBD2. The CDR3 spans 20 residues. The germline CDR1 and CDR2 sequences are PRHDT and FYEKMQ (reference sequence). The trim removed 0 bases at V and 0 bases at J, leaving 17 bases unmatched. CDR3 DNA sequence: TGTGCCAGCAGCTTAGGTCCTGGCGGGAGTCTATCTTGGGACTCCTACGAGCAGTACTTC. Translating gives CASSLGPGGSLSWDSYEQYF.

V gene TRBV27 combines with J gene TRBJ2-2; 9 bases agree with TRBD2. The germline gives CDR1 MNHEY, CDR2 SMNVEV (reference sequence). V shed 6 bases and J 6 bases; nucleotides not matched to a gene: 8. The CDR3 has 15 residues. The CDR3 DNA reads TGTGCCAGCAGCATTAGCGGGAGATCACCCGGGGAGCTGTTTTTT. It yields the protein CASSISGRSPGELFF.

V gene TRBV2 combines with J gene TRBJ1-1; no clear D. Germline lookup yields CDR1 SNHLY and CDR2 FYNNEI. Trimming cost V 2 bases and J 4 bases, with 5 bases left between them. The length of the CDR3 is 12 residues. CDR3 DNA sequence: TGTGCCAGCAGTGAATCCGGCACTGAAGCTTTCTTT. It codes for CASSESGTEAFF.

The CDR3 loop is CASSYAGRGYGYTF. DNA of the CDR3: TGTGCCAGCAGTTACGCAGGGAGGGGATATGGCTACACCTTC. This chain joins TRBV6-5 and TRBJ1-2, with D possibly TRBD1 on 5 matching bases. The CDR3 covers 14 residues. V was clipped by 2 bases and J by 5 bases, with 12 bases between them. CDR1 MNHEY and CDR2 SVGAGI come from the germline V gene.

The chain combines TRBV7-2 with TRBJ2-7; D is unclear. V was pared by 1 base and J by 3 bases, with 13 bases between. This CDR3 region has 15 residues. Germline V gene lookup returns CDR1 SGHTA and CDR2 FQGNSA. The CDR3 coding sequence is TGTGCCAGCAGCTTAGTCCCCCAGATCCTCTACGAGCAGTACTTC. Encoded protein: CASSLVPQILYEQYF.

The V call is TRBV7-2, the J call TRBJ2-7; 8 nucleotides align to TRBD2. The CDR3 is 15 residues long. Germline assignment: CDR1 SGHTA and CDR2 FQGNSA. V shed 2 bases and J 4 bases; nucleotides not matched to a gene: 7. CDR3 sequence (DNA): TGTGCCAGCAGCTTAATGTCGGGAGGGCCTTACGAGCAGTACTTC. This codes for CASSLMSGGPYEQYF.

On this clone itself: The sample carries other DNA sequences with the same CDR3. The chain is built from TRBV30 and TRBJ1-3; D may be TRBD1 (6 bases). Germline V gene data show CDR1 as GTSNPN and CDR2 as SVGIG (reference sequence). V was trimmed by 0 bases and J by 0 bases, leaving 21 bases between them. The CDR3 runs 19 residues. As DNA, the CDR3 is TGTGCCTGGAGTGTAGGGGTGCGGCGGGGGGGCCTCTCTGGAAACACCATATATTTT. Protein: CAWSVGVRRGGLSGNTIYF.

The rearrangement links TRBV5-1 to TRBJ1-2; TRBD1 matches 8 bases. The CDR3 length is 14 residues. Germline-derived CDR1 and CDR2 are SGHRS and YFSETQ. The V gene end was trimmed by 4 bases and the J gene end by 4 bases; junction bases not matched to a gene: 6. The chain's CDR3 is CASSVGQGAYGYTF. CDR3 nucleotide sequence: TGCGCCAGCAGCGTTGGACAGGGTGCCTATGGCTACACCTTC.

This chain links TRBV11-2 with TRBJ2-1; D not resolved. Germline V lookup: CDR1 SGHAT, CDR2 FQNNGV. The CDR3 has 13 residues. V was clipped by 6 bases and J by 6 bases, with 12 bases between them. This chain's CDR3 is CASRLSAGNEQFF. As DNA, the CDR3 is TGTGCCAGCAGACTGTCCGCCGGCAATGAGCAGTTCTTC.

The gene calls are TRBV7-2 and TRBJ2-7; no reliable D call. The germline V gene has CDR1 SGHTA and CDR2 FQGNSA. The CDR3 is 14 residues long. Between the trimmed V and J ends, which lost 1 base and 3 bases, there was a span of 10 bases. Here the CDR3 DNA reads TGTGCCAGCAGCTTAGTGGCTGGTGACTACGAGCAGTACTTC. Translating it yields CASSLVAGDYEQYF.

The chain uses TRBV28 and TRBJ2-3; 7 nucleotides align to TRBD1. The trim removed 2 bases at V and 2 bases at J, leaving 13 bases unmatched. Germline V gives CDR1 MDHEN, CDR2 SYDVKM. The CDR3 is 18 amino acids. CDR3 coding DNA: TGTGCCAGCAGTTTAATGTTTGGGTTGGGGACAGCCACAGATACGCAGTATTTT. Its translation is CASSLMFGLGTATDTQYF.

This clone was recorded a few times. This chain uses TRBV9 with TRBJ1-6; D is ambiguous. The germline V and J ends were trimmed by 3 bases and 5 bases, with 9 bases remaining between them. In germline, CDR1 is SGDLS, CDR2 YYNGEE. The CDR3 is 14 residues long. The CDR3 nucleotides are TGTGCCAGCAGCGGCCAGGCCCATAATTCACCCCTCCACTTT. It is translated as CASSGQAHNSPLHF.

The V call is TRBV6-6, the J call TRBJ1-1, with D hard to call. Germline V gives CDR1 MNHNY, CDR2 SVGAGI (reference sequence). Trimming removed 2 bases from V and 1 base from J, with 8 bases in between. The CDR3 covers 14 residues. This chain's CDR3 is CASSYVAANTEAFF. The CDR3 coding sequence is TGTGCCAGCAGTTACGTGGCGGCGAACACTGAAGCTTTCTTT.

The genes are TRBV3-1 (or the pseudogene TRBV3-2) and TRBJ1-3; 10 positions agree with TRBD1. Germline CDR1 and CDR2: LGHDT and YNNKEL (reference sequence). Trimming cost V 1 base and J 0 bases; bases outside gene matches: 6. This CDR3 spans 18 amino acids. The CDR3 loop is CASSQGRRTGGSGNTIYF. The CDR3 DNA sequence: TGTGCCAGCAGCCAAGGGCGGAGGACAGGGGGCTCTGGAAACACCATATATTTT.

V and J are TRBV30 and TRBJ2-7, with D tentatively TRBD2 (5 bases). The CDR3 loop spans 13 amino acids. V was clipped by 0 bases and J by 2 bases, with 8 bases between them. The germline V gene has CDR1 GTSNPN and CDR2 SVGIG (reference sequence). CDR3 DNA: TGTGCCTGGAGTGTAAGCGGTGCCTACGAGCAGTACTTC. Its translation: CAWSVSGAYEQYF. Supplemented by reference TRBV30 and TRBJ2-7, the full variable domain reads SQTIHQWPATLVQPVGSPLSLECTVEGTSNPNLYWYRQAAGRGLQLLFYSVGIGQISSEVPQNLSASRPQDRQFILSSKKLLLSDSGFYLCAWSVSGAYEQYFGPGTRLTVT.

The V gene is TRBV4-1, the J gene TRBJ1-2, with 7 bases fitting TRBD1. This CDR3 is 15 amino acids long. Germline V CDR1 and CDR2: MGHRA, YSYEKL. V gave up 1 base and J gave up 1 base; unmatched junction bases: 3. Here the CDR3 DNA reads TGCGCCAGCAGCCAAGGACAGGGAGGTAACTATGGCTACACCTTC. This translates into CASSQGQGGNYGYTF.